This T cell receptor beta chain was observed in a study of breast tumors, draining lymph nodes, adjacent tissues (dated by TCRdb to the mid-2010s). A note on the overall study: The study compared TCR beta repertoires across tumor, adjacent nontumor tissue and axillary lymph nodes from breast cancer patients. The study aimed to assess the relationships and possible T-cell exchange between tumor, surrounding tissue and draining lymph node repertoires in human breast cancer.

This clonotype was picked up many times. What antigen it recognizes has not been identified. No base-level quality is on record; no much larger clone is a single base apart. Lymph node samples were obtained from the axillary draining lymph nodes of breast cancer patients. CDR1 LNHDA and CDR2 SQIVND are derived from the germline V gene (reference sequence). V is pared back by 4 bases and J by 2 bases, with 12 bases lying between the germline termini. From the cysteine through the phenylalanine, the CDR3 covers 16 amino acids. CDR3 DNA is the only sequence kept; it has 48 bases, read in frame from the first base. Instrument used: Illumina HiSeq 2000. TCR beta chain libraries were generated by multiplex PCR amplification. High-throughput sequencing was used to analyze the amplified TCR beta chain products. TCRdb itself trimmed the public reads at Q25 with fastp, ran MiXCR and retained productive beta chains. Duplicate CDR3 protein sequences are folded into a single record with the most common DNA and genes. The table for this sample lists 150,000 to 200,000 distinct CDR3 sequences; roughly a third of them were counted only once. The leading ten clones occupy 3.5% to 4.5% of the sample.

Broad study findings and their caveats: Tumor T-cell repertoires showed less diversity than lymph node repertoires and more diversity than nontumor tissue repertoires, and tumor T-cell repertoires showed preferential V and J gene usage. A scenario in which most tumor T cells derive from the lymph node and then expand within tumor tissue was judged to be consistent with the data. In luminal-like breast cancer, tumor and nontumor tissue repertoires resembled each other significantly more than in basal-like breast cancer. The conclusion that tumor T cells originate in lymph nodes was presented as consistent with a hypothesis rather than as directly demonstrated.

The sequence was collected from a female donor with breast cancer. Some clones in this sample may be carry-over from other donors' samples. What was sequenced was axillary lymph node tissue. The chain is made from TRBV19 and TRBJ1-6; TRBD1 is possibly the D segment (6 matching bases). Read as DNA, the sequence is TGTGCCAGTAGTAGTCACAGGGCCACCTATAATTCACCCCTCCACTTT. Its translation is CASSSHRATYNSPLHF.